The clone carrying this TCR beta chain turned up a few times. V lost 4 bases and J 2 bases, leaving 9 bases between the germline ends. The germline CDR1 and CDR2 sequences are LNHDA and SQIVND (reference sequence). The CDR3 is made up of 14 amino acids. The sample's time point: persistent/refractory GD, antithyroid drugs over 5 years with positive TRAb. PBMC RNA served as the TCR library source. This sample was included in a study of regulatory T cells in long-lasting Graves disease. Relying on iRepertoire HTBI primers and Arm-PCR of CDR3 regions, the team built TCR beta libraries. Original processing notes: Identification yielded about 66 TRBV and 14 TRBJ segments across samples. TCRdb fed the multiplex PCR reads into MiXCR, producing one record per CDR3 protein. What appears here as the V and J calls and clone size reflects TCRdb's work, not the paper's. Seen here are about 340,000 distinct CDR3 sequences, 15% to 20% observed once, and the top ten hold over 25%.

The TCR was taken from a female donor with Graves disease. The sample consisted of peripheral blood mononuclear cells (PBMCs), taken when the disease was refractory, from a patient treated with antithyroid drugs. The chain is built from TRBV19 and TRBJ1-3; D is possibly TRBD1 (5 bases). In nucleotides, the CDR3 is TGTGCCAGTAGTACTGCAGGGACTGGAAACACCATATATTTT. It translates to CASSTAGTGNTIYF.